This entry describes one TCR beta chain. The CDR3 sequence is 15 residues long. CDR1 and CDR2 from the germline V gene are MDHEN and SYDVKM. V lost 6 bases and J lost 5; bases outside the gene matches: 7. These data come from a study of blood T cell repertoires in COVID-19. The overall study: Donors in the United States, Italy and Spain gave samples during acute or convalescent COVID-19.

Libraries were prepared by immunoSEQ multiplex PCR; TCRdb keeps only in-frame clonotypes and omits some of them. Among fewer than 300,000 clones, approximately 91% were seen once, and the ten largest hold 2% to 2.5%. Participant age was roughly 18 to 89 years, and participants resided in roughly 25 US areas. The study assigned cohorts using participant-reported clinical history. This sequence was found in a woman aged 35 to 49 with acute COVID-19. Sequenced sample: PBMCs or T cells enriched from blood (not recorded which). This sequence joins TRBV28 and TRBJ1-4, with 9 nucleotides matching TRBD1. In DNA form, the CDR3 reads TGTGCCAGCAGAACCGGACAGGGGTGGAATGAAAAACTGTTTTTT. As protein: CASRTGQGWNEKLFF.